What follows are 2 T cell receptor beta chains derived from one specimen sequenced in a study of blood T cells in healthy people across ages. A second about 7 to 11 cycle PCR used barcoded and J-beta primers. Each CDR3 protein is one row after TCRdb ran MiXCR on the 5' RACE reads. In the table there are hundreds of thousands of distinct CDR3 sequences, around 30% of which are singletons. The sample consisted of blood. The receptors were gathered from a woman of 80 years or more in good health.

This clonotype was seen more than once but under ten times. The chain employs TRBV6-5 and TRBJ1-6; the D is unclear. There are 14 residues in the CDR3. The germline CDR1 and CDR2 sequences are MNHEY and SVGAGI. V dropped 5 bases and J dropped 7 bases, with 12 bases sitting between them. This CDR3 is CASSREAGNSPLHF. The CDR3 DNA sequence: TGTGCCAGCAGTCGCGAAGCGGGGAATTCACCCCTCCACTTT.

In this sample, this clonotype turned up a few times. The rearrangement uses TRBV28 and TRBJ1-5, with unresolved D. This CDR3 is built from 17 residues. V was trimmed by 5 bases and J by 0 bases, leaving 17 bases between them. CDR1 and CDR2 from the germline V gene are MDHEN and SYDVKM. In DNA, the CDR3 is TGTGCCAGCAGTCCTTATCTTGGAGGCTATAGCAATCAGCCCCAGCATTTT. Its protein product is CASSPYLGGYSNQPQHF.